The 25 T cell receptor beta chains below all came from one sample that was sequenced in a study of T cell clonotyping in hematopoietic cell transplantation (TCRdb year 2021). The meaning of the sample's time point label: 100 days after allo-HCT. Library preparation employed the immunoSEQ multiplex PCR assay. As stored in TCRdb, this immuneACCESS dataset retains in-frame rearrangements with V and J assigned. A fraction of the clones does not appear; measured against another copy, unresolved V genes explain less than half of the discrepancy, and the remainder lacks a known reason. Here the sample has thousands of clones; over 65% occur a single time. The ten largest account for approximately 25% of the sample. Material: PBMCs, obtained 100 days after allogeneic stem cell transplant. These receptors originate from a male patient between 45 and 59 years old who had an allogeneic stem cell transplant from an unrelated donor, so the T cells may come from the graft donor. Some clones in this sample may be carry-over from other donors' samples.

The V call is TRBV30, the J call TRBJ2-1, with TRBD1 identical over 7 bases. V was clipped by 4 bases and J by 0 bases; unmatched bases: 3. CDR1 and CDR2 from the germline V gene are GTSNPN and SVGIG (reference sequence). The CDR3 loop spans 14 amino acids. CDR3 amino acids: CAWKGQLSYNEQFF. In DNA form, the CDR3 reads TGTGCCTGGAAGGGACAGCTCTCCTACAATGAGCAGTTCTTC.

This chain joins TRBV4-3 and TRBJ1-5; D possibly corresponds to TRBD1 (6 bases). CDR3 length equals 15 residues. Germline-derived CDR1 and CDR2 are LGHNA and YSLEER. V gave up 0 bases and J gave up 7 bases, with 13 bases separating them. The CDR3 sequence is CASSQDNRVGQPQHF. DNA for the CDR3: TGCGCCAGCAGCCAAGATAACAGGGTGGGGCAGCCCCAGCATTTT.

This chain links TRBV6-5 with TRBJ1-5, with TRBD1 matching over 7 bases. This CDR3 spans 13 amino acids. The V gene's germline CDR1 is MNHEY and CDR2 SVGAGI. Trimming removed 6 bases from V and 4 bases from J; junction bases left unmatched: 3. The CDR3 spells CASRPTGNQPQHF. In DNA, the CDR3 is TGTGCCAGCAGGCCGACAGGGAATCAGCCCCAGCATTTT.

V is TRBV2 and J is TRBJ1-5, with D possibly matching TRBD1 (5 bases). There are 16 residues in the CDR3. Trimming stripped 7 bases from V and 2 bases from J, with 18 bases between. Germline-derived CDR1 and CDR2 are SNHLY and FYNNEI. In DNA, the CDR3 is TGTGCCAGCAAAAAACGGGGGTTTACGGGCAATCAGCCCCAGCATTTT. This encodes CASKKRGFTGNQPQHF.

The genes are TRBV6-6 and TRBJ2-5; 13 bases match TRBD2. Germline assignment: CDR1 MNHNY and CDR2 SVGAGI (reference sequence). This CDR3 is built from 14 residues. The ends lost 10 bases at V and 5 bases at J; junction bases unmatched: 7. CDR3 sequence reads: CATQRGLAGETQYF. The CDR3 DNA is TGTGCCACCCAGAGGGGACTAGCGGGGGAGACCCAGTACTTC.

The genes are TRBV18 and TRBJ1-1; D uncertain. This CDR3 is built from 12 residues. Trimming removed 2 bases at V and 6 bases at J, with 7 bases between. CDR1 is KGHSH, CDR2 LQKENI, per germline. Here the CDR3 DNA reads TGTGCCAGCTCACCAAGGCAGGCTGAAGCTTTCTTT. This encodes CASSPRQAEAFF.

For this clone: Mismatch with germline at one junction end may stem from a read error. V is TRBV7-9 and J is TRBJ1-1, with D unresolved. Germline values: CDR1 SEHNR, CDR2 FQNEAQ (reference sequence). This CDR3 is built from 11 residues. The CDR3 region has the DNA TGTGCCAGCAGCTTAAACAGTGAAGCTTTCTTT. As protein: CASSLNSEAFF. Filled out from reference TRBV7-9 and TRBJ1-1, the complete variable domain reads DTGVSQNPRHKITKRGQNVTFRCDPISEHNRLYWYRQTLGQGPEFLTYFQNEAQLEKSRLLSDRFSAERPKGSFSTLEIQRTEQGDSAMYLCASSLNSEAFFGQGTRLTVV.

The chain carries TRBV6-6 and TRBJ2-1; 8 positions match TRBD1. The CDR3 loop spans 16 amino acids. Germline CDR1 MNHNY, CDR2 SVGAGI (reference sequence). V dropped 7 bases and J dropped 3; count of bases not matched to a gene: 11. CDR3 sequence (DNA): TGTGCCAGCATTTTGAACCGGGACAGGATCTACAATGAGCAGTTCTTC. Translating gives CASILNRDRIYNEQFF.

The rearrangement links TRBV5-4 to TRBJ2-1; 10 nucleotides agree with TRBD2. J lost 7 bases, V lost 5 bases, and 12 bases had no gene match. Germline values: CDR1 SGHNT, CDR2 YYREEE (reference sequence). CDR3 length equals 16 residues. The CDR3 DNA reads TGTGCCAGCAGTGCCCGGCGGGCTAGCGGGAGAAATGAGCAGTTCTTC. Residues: CASSARRASGRNEQFF.

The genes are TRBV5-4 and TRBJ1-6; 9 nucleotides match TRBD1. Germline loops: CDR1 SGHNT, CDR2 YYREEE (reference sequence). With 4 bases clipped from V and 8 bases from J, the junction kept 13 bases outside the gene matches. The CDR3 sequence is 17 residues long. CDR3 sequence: CASSPTVVGQGYSPLHF. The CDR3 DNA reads TGTGCCAGCAGCCCCACCGTCGTGGGACAGGGTTATTCACCCCTCCACTTT.

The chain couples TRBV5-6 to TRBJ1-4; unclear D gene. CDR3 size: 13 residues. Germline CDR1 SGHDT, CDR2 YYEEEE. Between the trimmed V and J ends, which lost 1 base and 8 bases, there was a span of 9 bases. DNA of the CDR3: TGTGCCAGCAGCTTGTGGACGGGCGAAAAACTGTTTTTT. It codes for CASSLWTGEKLFF.

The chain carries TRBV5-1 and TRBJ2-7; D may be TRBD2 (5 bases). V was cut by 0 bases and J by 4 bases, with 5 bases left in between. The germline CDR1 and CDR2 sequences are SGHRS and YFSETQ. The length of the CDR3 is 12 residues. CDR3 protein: CASSLGEYEQYF. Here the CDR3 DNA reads TGCGCCAGCAGCTTGGGGGAGTACGAGCAGTACTTC.

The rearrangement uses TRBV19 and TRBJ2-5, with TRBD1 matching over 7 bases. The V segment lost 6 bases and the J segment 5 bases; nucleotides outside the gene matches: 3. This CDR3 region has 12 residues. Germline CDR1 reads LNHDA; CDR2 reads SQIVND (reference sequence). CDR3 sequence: CASRRGRETQYF. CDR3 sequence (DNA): TGTGCCAGTAGGAGGGGGCGGGAGACCCAGTACTTC.

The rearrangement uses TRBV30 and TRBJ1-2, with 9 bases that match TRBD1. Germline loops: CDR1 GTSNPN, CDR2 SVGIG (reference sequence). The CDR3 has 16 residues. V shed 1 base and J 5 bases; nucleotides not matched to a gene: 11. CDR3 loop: CAWSDQRQGEGYGYTF. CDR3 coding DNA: TGTGCCTGGAGTGACCAACGACAGGGGGAAGGGTATGGCTACACCTTC.

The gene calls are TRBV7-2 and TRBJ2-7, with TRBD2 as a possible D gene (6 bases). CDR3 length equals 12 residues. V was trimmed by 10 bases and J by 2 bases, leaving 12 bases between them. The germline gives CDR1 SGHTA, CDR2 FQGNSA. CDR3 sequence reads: CATRRGTYEQYF. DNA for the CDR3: TGTGCCACAAGGAGGGGCACCTACGAGCAGTACTTC.

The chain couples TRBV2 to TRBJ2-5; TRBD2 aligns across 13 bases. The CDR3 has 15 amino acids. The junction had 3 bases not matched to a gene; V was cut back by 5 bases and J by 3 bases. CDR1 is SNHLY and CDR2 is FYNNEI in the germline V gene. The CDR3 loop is CASSRTSGGEETQYF. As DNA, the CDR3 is TGTGCCAGCAGTCGTACTAGCGGGGGGGAAGAGACCCAGTACTTC.

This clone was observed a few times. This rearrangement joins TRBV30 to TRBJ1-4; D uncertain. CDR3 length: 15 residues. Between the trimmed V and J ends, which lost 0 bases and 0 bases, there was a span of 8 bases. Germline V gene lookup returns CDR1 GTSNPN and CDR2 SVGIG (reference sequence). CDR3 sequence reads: CAWSVGGATNEKLFF. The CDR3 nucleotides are TGTGCCTGGAGTGTAGGCGGGGCAACTAATGAAAAACTGTTTTTT.

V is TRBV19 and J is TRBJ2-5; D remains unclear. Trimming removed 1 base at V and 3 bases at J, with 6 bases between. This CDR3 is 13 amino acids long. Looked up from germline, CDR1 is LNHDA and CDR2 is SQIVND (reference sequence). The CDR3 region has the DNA TGTGCCAGTAGTATAGTAGGGAAAGAGACCCAGTACTTC. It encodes CASSIVGKETQYF.

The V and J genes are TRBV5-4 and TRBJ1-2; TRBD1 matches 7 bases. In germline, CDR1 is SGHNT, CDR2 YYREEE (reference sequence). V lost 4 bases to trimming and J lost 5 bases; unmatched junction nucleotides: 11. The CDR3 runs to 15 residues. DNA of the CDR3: TGTGCCAGCAGCGAGGGACAGCCAGCTCGATATGGCTACACCTTC. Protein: CASSEGQPARYGYTF.

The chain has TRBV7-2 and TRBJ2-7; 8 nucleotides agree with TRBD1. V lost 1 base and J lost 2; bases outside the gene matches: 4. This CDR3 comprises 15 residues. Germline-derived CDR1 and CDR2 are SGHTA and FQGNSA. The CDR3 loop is CASSLGTGIAYEQYF. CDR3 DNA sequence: TGTGCCAGCAGCTTAGGGACAGGGATAGCCTACGAGCAGTACTTC.

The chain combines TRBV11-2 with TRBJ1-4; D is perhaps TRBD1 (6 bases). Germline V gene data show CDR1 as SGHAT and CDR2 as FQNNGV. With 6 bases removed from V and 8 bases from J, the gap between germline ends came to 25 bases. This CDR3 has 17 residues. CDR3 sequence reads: CASRKPQGLGIGEKLFF. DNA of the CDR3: TGTGCCAGCAGAAAGCCCCAGGGGCTGGGTATCGGGGAAAAACTGTTTTTT.

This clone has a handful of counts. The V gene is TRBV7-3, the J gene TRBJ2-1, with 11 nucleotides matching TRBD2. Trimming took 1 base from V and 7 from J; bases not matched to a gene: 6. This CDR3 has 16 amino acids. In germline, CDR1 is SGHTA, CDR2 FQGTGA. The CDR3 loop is CASSLIASGGPNEQFF. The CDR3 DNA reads TGTGCCAGCAGCTTAATCGCTAGCGGGGGGCCAAATGAGCAGTTCTTC.

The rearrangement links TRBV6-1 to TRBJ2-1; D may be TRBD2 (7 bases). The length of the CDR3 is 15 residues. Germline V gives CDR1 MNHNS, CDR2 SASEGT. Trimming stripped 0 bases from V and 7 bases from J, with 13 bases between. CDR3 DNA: TGTGCCAGCAGTGAAGCAGGGGGTAGCGGGAATGAGCAGTTCTTC. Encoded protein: CASSEAGGSGNEQFF.

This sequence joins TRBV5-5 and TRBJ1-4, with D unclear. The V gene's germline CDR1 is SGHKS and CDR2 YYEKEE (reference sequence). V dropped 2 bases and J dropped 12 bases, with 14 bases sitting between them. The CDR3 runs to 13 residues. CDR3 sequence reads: CASSLTSGGELFF. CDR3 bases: TGTGCCAGCAGCTTAACATCAGGAGGTGAACTGTTTTTT. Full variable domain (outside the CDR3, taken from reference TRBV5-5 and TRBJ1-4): DAGVTQSPTHLIKTRGQQVTLRCSPISGHKSVSWYQQVLGQGPQFIFQYYEKEERGRGNFPDRFSARQFPNYSSELNVNALLLGDSALYLCASSLTSGGELFFGSGTQLSVL.

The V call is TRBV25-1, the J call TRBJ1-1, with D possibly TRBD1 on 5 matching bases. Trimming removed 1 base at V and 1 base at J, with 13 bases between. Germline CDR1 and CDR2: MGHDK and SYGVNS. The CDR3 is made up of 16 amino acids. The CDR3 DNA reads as TGTGCCAGCAGTGAATTTGGGGCGCCGGGGAACACTGAAGCTTTCTTT. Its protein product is CASSEFGAPGNTEAFF.